This TCR beta chain stems from a study of cytomegalovirus exposure and HLA in healthy donors. The donors comprised healthy bone marrow donors. A remark on this clone: Its antigen is unknown.

Broader study findings: Accurate HLA-A and HLA-B prediction from TCR beta sequences was reported for most subjects. Sequencing artifact likely explains a cluster of highly shared sequence variants.

CDR3 length: 11 amino acids. Germline V gives CDR1 MDHEN, CDR2 SYDVKM. The V and J ends lost 4 bases and 7 bases respectively, with 7 bases between them. Both 60 Vbeta primers and 13 Jbeta primers went into the PCR. Sequencing was performed with immunoSEQ multiplex PCR; in TCRdb, only in-frame clones are kept and a portion is missing. Of some 75,000 clones listed, roughly 79% are singletons. Sequenced material: PBMCs. V and J are TRBV28 and TRBJ1-2; D unclear. The sequence was obtained from a man aged 18 to 29 in good health and CMV-seropositive. In DNA form, the CDR3 reads TGTGCCAGCAGTTCAGGTCGTGGCTACACCTTC. Amino acids: CASSSGRGYTF.